The rows below give T cell receptor beta chains drawn from one sample of a study of blood T cell repertoires in COVID-19. Only in-frame clones appear in the TCRdb table, and some are missing; sequencing was by immunoSEQ multiplex PCR. The top ten hold roughly 3.7% of the sample, which has more than 200,000 clones, 75% to 90% seen once. The sequenced material came from PBMCs or T cells enriched from blood (not recorded which). These receptor sequences come from a woman in her 30s who had been exposed to COVID-19. Both conserved end residues are part of each CDR3.

>TRBV2
CASSEALPGKHF
>TRBV11-2
CASRGGEGPTDTQYF
>TRBV30
CAWSTSVAYEQYF
>TRBV5-1
CASSSGTKTYNEQFF
>TRBV24-1
CATSGGRQGAPGFQSTDTQYF
>TRBV5-6
CASSADYQETQYF
>TRBV28
CASNPPGLVGEQYF
>TRBV7-2
CASSLGRQGARRETQYF
>TRBV4-1
CASSQITFRVGETQYF
>TRBV19
CASSIGTGGSPLHF
>TRBV19
CASSQGLGTDTQYF
>TRBV5-1
CASSLSGTVNEKLFF
>TRBV30
CAWSSGTAYGYTF
>TRBV29-1
CSVVQGVGTEAFF
>TRBV28
CASSSIFGKGLAISYEQYF
>TRBV13
CASSLRTSTRETQYF
>TRBV4-1
CASSQPDYLKQFF
>TRBV7-2
CASSFEVNTEAFF
>TRBV20-1
CSASEASGLTDTQYF
>TRBV30
CAWSVRPGGNSPLHF
>TRBV4-1
CASSQGGDGTPGELFF
>TRBV19
CASSLQGTTNEKLFF
>TRBV3-1/TRBV3-2
CASSPGLDYEQYF
>TRBV7-2
CASSSSSGRHEQYF
>TRBV3-1/TRBV3-2
CASSPRRDRVSSPLHF
>TRBV19
CASSIGQAFLSYEQYF
>TRBV10-3
CAISRDSYEQYF
>TRBV5-1
CASSLAGTRRTGELFF
>TRBV27
CASSKHGLGTEAFF
>TRBV5-4
CASSWGSGSGNEQYF
>TRBV7-3
CASSLRSGRPPDTQYF
>TRBV4-1
CASSRILGGQGGEQYF
>TRBV5-1
CASSGTRGAEAFF
>TRBV7-2
CASSLDGSYEQYF
>TRBV14
CASSQGPNTEAFF
>TRBV6-4
CASSDSTSGYNEQFF
>TRBV9
CASSVWDRGSGELFF
>TRBV4-2
CASSQETGTGIYEQYF
>TRBV5-4
CAGRWGDEQFF
>TRBV6-2/TRBV6-3
CASSYSITTPSQPQHF
>TRBV3-1/TRBV3-2
CASSPLPRVNVDTGELFF